This T cell receptor (beta chain) was found in a study of blood T cells in healthy people across ages. Study findings and constraints: A greater number of naive CD4+ cells and higher diversity distinguished long-lived donors from aged donors. Investigators treated diversity estimates from one million T cells as underestimates.

V was clipped by 4 bases and J by 3 bases, with 13 bases between them. Germline CDR1 and CDR2: SGHKS and YYEKEE (reference sequence). The CDR3 totals 14 residues. In regard to this clonotype: Its antigen is still unknown.

Then a second PCR, running roughly 6 to 11 cycles, was carried out with a sample-barcoded 5' primer and a J-beta primer mix. MiXCR, run by TCRdb on the 5' RACE reads, gives a single entry per CDR3 protein. The data show roughly 700,000 distinct CDR3 sequences, roughly 50% seen once. Total RNA, at least 5 micrograms per sample, was extracted from PBMCs. The sequencing sample was made of blood. This clonotype was obtained from a woman aged 60 to 75 in good health. The V and J genes are TRBV5-5 and TRBJ1-2; D might be TRBD1 (5 bases). The CDR3 nucleotides are TGTGCCAGCAGCCAGATCCAGGGAGACTATGGCTACACCTTC. Its protein is CASSQIQGDYGYTF.